Sequencing of this T cell receptor (beta chain) was carried out in a study of monozygotic twins with inflammatory bowel disease. The authors used about 3.5 ug of total RNA per TCR library. In eight separate reactions per sample, cDNA was generated. With the 5' RACE reads reprocessed, TCRdb shows one record per CDR3 protein and no DNA. Its listing shows 170,000 or so distinct CDR3 sequences. The germline gives CDR1 MNHNS, CDR2 SASEGT. The CDR3 runs 14 residues. The TCR sequence derives from a human donor with ulcerative colitis or Crohn's disease, or a healthy co-twin of an affected twin (not recorded which). The specimen was blood. The V and J genes are TRBV6-1 and TRBJ2-7. CDR3 protein: CASSVETGSYEQYF.